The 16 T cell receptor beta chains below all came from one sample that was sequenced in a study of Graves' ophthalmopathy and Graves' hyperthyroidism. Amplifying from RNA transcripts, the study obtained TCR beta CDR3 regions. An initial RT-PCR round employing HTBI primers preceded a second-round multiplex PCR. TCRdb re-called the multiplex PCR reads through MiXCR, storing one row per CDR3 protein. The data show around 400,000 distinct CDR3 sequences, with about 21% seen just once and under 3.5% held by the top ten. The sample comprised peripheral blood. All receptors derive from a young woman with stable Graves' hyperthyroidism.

CDR3 loop: CASLGLGEAFF. The CDR3, as DNA: TGTGCCAGCTTGGGCTTGGGTGAAGCTTTCTTT. This sequence joins TRBV28 and TRBJ1-1; unclear D gene. The ends were cut back, 8 bases at V and 7 bases at J, with 11 bases in the middle. The CDR3 runs 11 residues. The germline CDR1 and CDR2 sequences are MDHEN and SYDVKM.

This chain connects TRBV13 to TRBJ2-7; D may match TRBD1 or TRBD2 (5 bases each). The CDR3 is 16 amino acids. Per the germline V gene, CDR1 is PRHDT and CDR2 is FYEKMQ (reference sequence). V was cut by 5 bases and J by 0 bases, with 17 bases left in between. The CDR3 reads CASSPKGRGFSYEQYF. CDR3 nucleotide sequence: TGTGCCAGCAGCCCCAAGGGGCGAGGGTTCTCCTACGAGCAGTACTTC.

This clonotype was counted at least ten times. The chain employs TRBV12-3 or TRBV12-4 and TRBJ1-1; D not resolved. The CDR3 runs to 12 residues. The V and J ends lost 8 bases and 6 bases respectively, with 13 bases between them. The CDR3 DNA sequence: TGTGCCAGCGGACGAAGGTACGCTGAAGCTTTCTTT. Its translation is CASGRRYAEAFF.

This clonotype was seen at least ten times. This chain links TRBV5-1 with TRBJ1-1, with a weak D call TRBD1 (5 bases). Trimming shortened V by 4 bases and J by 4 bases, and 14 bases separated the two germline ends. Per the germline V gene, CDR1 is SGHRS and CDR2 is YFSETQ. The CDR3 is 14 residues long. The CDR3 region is CASSPQLQGTEAFF. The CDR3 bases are TGCGCCAGCAGCCCACAACTGCAGGGCACTGAAGCTTTCTTT.

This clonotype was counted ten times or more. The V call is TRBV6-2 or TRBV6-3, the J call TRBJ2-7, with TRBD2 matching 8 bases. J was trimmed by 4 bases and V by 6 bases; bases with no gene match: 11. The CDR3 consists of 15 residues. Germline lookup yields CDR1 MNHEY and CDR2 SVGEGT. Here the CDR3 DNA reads TGTGCCAGCAGGCCTCCGGGACTAGGCGGATACGAGCAGTACTTC. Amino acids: CASRPPGLGGYEQYF.

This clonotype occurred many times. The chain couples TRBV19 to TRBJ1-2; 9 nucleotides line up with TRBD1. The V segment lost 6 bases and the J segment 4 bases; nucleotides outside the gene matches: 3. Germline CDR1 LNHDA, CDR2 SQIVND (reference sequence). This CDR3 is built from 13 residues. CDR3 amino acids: CASRPTGGYGYTF. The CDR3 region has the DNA TGTGCCAGTAGGCCGACAGGGGGCTATGGCTACACCTTC.

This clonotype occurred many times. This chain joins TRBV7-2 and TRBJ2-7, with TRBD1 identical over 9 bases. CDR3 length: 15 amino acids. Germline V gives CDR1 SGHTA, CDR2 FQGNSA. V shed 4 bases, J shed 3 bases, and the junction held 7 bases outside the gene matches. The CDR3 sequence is CASSSPGTGNYEQYF. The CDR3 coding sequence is TGTGCCAGCAGCTCCCCCGGGACAGGGAACTACGAGCAGTACTTC.

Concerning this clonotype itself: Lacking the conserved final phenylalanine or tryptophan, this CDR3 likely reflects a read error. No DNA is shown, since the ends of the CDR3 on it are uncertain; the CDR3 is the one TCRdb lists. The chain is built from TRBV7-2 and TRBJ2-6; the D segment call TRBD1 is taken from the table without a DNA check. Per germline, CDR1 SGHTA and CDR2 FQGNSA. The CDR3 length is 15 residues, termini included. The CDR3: CASSSQGTGANVLRV.

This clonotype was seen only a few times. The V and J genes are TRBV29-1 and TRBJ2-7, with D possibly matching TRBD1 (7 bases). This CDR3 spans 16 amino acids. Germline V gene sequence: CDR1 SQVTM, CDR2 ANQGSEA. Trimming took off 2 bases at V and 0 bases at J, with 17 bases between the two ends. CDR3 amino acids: CSVESRGVSPSYEQYF. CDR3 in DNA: TGCAGCGTTGAAAGCAGGGGGGTGTCCCCCTCCTACGAGCAGTACTTC.

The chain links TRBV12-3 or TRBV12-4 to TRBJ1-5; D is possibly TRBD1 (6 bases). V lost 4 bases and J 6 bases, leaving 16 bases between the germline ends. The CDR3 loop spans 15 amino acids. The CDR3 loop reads CASSSDSRVGQPQHF. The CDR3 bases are TGTGCCAGCAGTTCGGACAGTCGGGTAGGTCAGCCCCAGCATTTT.

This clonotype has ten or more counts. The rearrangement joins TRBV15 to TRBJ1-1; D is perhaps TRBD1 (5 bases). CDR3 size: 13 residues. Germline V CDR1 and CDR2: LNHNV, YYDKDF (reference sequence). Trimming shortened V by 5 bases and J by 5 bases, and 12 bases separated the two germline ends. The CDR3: CATSFGARTEAFF. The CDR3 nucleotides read TGTGCCACCAGCTTCGGGGCGAGGACTGAAGCTTTCTTT.

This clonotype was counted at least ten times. The CDR3 here is CASSDRRPANSPLHF. CDR3 sequence (DNA): TGTGCCAGCAGTGATAGACGGCCCGCGAATTCACCCCTCCACTTT. The rearrangement joins TRBV2 to TRBJ1-6; no reliable D call. The CDR3 sequence is 15 residues long. The V gene lost 3 bases and the J gene lost 7 bases, with 13 bases spanning the gap. Germline V CDR1 and CDR2: SNHLY, FYNNEI.

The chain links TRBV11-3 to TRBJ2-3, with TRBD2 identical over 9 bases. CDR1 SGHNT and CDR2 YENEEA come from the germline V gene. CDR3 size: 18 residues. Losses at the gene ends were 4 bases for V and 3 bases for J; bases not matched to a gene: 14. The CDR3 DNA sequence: TGTGCCAGCAGCTCGAAGCGAGCTGGCGGGAGGGAGACAGATACGCAGTATTTT. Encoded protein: CASSSKRAGGRETDTQYF.

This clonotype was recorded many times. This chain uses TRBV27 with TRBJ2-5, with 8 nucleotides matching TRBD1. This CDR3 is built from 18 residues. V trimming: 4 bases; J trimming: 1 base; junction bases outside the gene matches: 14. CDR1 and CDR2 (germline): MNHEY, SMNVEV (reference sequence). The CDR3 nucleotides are TGTGCCAGCAGTTCCAGCCAGGGGGCGCGGAGAATCCAAGAGACCCAGTACTTC. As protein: CASSSSQGARRIQETQYF.

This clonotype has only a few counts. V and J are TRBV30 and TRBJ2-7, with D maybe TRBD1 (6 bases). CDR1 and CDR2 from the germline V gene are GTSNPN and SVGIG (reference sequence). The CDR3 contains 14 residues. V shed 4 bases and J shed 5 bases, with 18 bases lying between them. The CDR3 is CAWNQGTPYDEQYF. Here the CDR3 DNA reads TGTGCCTGGAACCAGGGGACCCCCTACGACGAGCAGTACTTC.

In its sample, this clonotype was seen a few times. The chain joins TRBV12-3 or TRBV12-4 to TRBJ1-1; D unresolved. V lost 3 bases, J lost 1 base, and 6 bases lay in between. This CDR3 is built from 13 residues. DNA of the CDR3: TGTGCCAGCAGTTTCGACCAGAACACTGAAGCTTTCTTT. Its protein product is CASSFDQNTEAFF.